The next 30 T cell receptor beta chains were all read from a single sample in a study of blood T cell repertoires in COVID-19. Clones were read by immunoSEQ multiplex PCR, and TCRdb kept only the in-frame ones, dropping some. This table holds 210,000 or so clones, around 91% found once. Source material: peripheral blood. Receptor source: a man in his fifties with acute or convalescent COVID-19.

CDR3 nucleotide sequence: TGTGCCATCGGGGGACAGGGTCCCTACGAGCAGTACTTC. Amino acid sequence: CAIGGQGPYEQYF. The chain recombines TRBV10-3 with TRBJ2-7; TRBD1 matches 9 bases. V lost 8 bases and J lost 2; bases outside the gene matches: 4. Germline V gene data show CDR1 as ENHRY and CDR2 as SYGVKD. The CDR3 is made up of 13 amino acids.

The chain has TRBV4-1 and TRBJ2-1, with 7 positions matching TRBD1. V lost 5 bases and J lost 7; bases outside the gene matches: 11. The CDR3 has 15 residues. CDR1 and CDR2 from the germline V gene are MGHRA and YSYEKL. The CDR3 nucleotides read TGCGCCAGCAGCGCATTTGGGGGACAGAAGAATGAGCAGTTCTTC. Its protein is CASSAFGGQKNEQFF.

This clone was detected once. The chain carries TRBV4-1 and TRBJ1-5; possibly TRBD1 for D (5 bases). CDR3 size: 15 residues. Germline V gene lookup returns CDR1 MGHRA and CDR2 YSYEKL. V lost 0 bases, J lost 6 bases, and 12 bases lay in between. Here the CDR3 reads CASSQDSRVGQPQHF. Written as DNA, the CDR3 is TGCGCCAGCAGCCAAGATTCCAGGGTCGGTCAGCCCCAGCATTTT.

The CDR3 region has the DNA TGTGCCAGCAGCGGGAAGGGGCTAAATGAAAAACTGTTTTTT. This codes for CASSGKGLNEKLFF. The rearrangement links TRBV7-9 to TRBJ1-4; perhaps TRBD1 as D (5 bases). The CDR3 length is 14 residues. Trimming cost V 5 bases and J 5 bases, with 12 bases left between them. Per the germline V gene, CDR1 is SEHNR and CDR2 is FQNEAQ (reference sequence).

The chain uses TRBV10-3 and TRBJ1-6; TRBD1 matches 8 bases. CDR1 is ENHRY and CDR2 is SYGVKD in the germline V gene. The CDR3 is 14 residues long. The junction had 4 bases not matched to a gene; V was cut back by 6 bases and J by 6 bases. CDR3 sequence reads: CAIRPGQGNSPLHF. The CDR3 region has the DNA TGTGCCATCAGACCCGGACAGGGTAATTCACCCCTCCACTTT.

The chain joins TRBV6-5 to TRBJ1-6, with D possibly TRBD1 on 6 matching bases. Looked up from germline, CDR1 is MNHEY and CDR2 is SVGAGI. Trimming shortened V by 7 bases and J by 6 bases, and 16 bases separated the two germline ends. The CDR3 is 15 amino acids. The CDR3 spells CASTPRQVLNSPLHF. The CDR3 region has the DNA TGTGCCAGCACCCCCCGACAGGTTCTTAATTCACCCCTCCACTTT.

This CDR3 is CASSSPGQGATGELFF. CDR3 coding DNA: TGTGCCAGCAGTTCCCCGGGACAGGGAGCCACCGGGGAGCTGTTTTTT. The chain uses TRBV6-6 and TRBJ2-2; 9 bases match TRBD1. V trimming: 4 bases; J trimming: 4 bases; junction bases outside the gene matches: 7. The germline CDR1 and CDR2 sequences are MNHNY and SVGAGI (reference sequence). The CDR3 is 16 residues long.

This rearrangement joins TRBV2 to TRBJ1-5; 7 nucleotides match TRBD1. This CDR3 has 16 residues. The germline gives CDR1 SNHLY, CDR2 FYNNEI. V lost 6 bases, J lost 3 bases, and 11 bases stayed unmatched. The CDR3 coding sequence is TGTGCCAGCAGGAAGGACAGGAAAAGCCCCAATCAGCCCCAGCATTTT. Translating it yields CASRKDRKSPNQPQHF.

The gene calls are TRBV6-2 or TRBV6-3 and TRBJ2-7; 7 bases map to TRBD1. The CDR3 runs to 12 residues. Germline V gene data show CDR1 as MNHEY and CDR2 as SVGEGT. With 6 bases clipped from V and 5 bases from J, the junction kept 4 bases outside the gene matches. The CDR3 DNA reads TGTGCCAGCAGCCCAACAGGGGACGAGCAGTACGTC. It codes for CASSPTGDEQYV.

The chain combines TRBV29-1 with TRBJ2-7; TRBD2 matches 8 bases. Losses at the gene ends were 0 bases for V and 1 base for J; bases not matched to a gene: 5. This CDR3 is 15 amino acids long. Per germline, CDR1 SQVTM and CDR2 ANQGSEA. For the CDR3, the DNA is TGCAGCGTTGAAGATCGGTTAGCGGGGTCCTACGAGCAGTACTTC. Protein sequence: CSVEDRLAGSYEQYF.

V usage is TRBV30 and J usage is TRBJ2-2; 10 bases are a match to TRBD2. The length of the CDR3 is 14 residues. J lost 6 bases, V lost 8 bases, and 9 bases had no gene match. Germline V CDR1 and CDR2: GTSNPN, SVGIG (reference sequence). The CDR3 nucleotides read TGTGCCGGGGGGTGGACTAGCGGCGCCGGGGAGCTGTTTTTT. Translation gives CAGGWTSGAGELFF.

The chain has TRBV7-2 and TRBJ1-4, with 8 bases fitting TRBD1. The V gene's germline CDR1 is SGHTA and CDR2 FQGNSA. The CDR3 contains 15 residues. V was pared by 10 bases and J by 3 bases, with 10 bases of the junction left unmatched. Written as DNA, the CDR3 is TGTGCCACCTCGTCGCAGGGGGCATCTAATGAAAAACTGTTTTTT. This gives the protein CATSSQGASNEKLFF.

This rearrangement joins TRBV29-1 to TRBJ2-6, with 9 nucleotides matching TRBD1. This CDR3 region has 14 residues. The V gene end was trimmed by 6 bases and the J gene end by 4 bases; junction bases not matched to a gene: 4. Germline assignment: CDR1 SQVTM and CDR2 ANQGSEA. This CDR3 reads CSVGQGYGANVLTF. CDR3 in DNA: TGCAGCGTCGGACAGGGGTACGGGGCCAACGTCCTGACTTTC. The full variable domain, its missing parts supplied by reference TRBV29-1 and TRBJ2-6, is SAVISQKPSRDICQRGTSLTIQCQVDSQVTMMFWYRQQPGQSLTLIATANQGSEATYESGFVIDKFPISRPNLTFSTLTVSNMSPEDSSIYLCSVGQGYGANVLTFGAGSRLTVL.

V gene TRBV29-1 combines with J gene TRBJ2-4, with a weak D call TRBD2 (6 bases). Germline values: CDR1 SQVTM, CDR2 ANQGSEA. Trimming pared 5 bases from V and 2 bases from J, leaving 10 bases between. The CDR3 loop spans 13 amino acids. CDR3 coding DNA: TGCAGCGTTAGCGGGCATTCCAAAAACATTCAGTACTTC. Translation gives CSVSGHSKNIQYF. Complete variable domain (other parts from reference TRBV29-1 and TRBJ2-4): SAVISQKPSRDICQRGTSLTIQCQVDSQVTMMFWYRQQPGQSLTLIATANQGSEATYESGFVIDKFPISRPNLTFSTLTVSNMSPEDSSIYLCSVSGHSKNIQYFGAGTRLSVL.

The V gene is TRBV6-5, the J gene TRBJ1-3, with 9 bases lining up with TRBD1. The germline V gene encodes CDR1 MNHEY and CDR2 SVGAGI. The CDR3 contains 14 residues. The trim removed 7 bases at V and 3 bases at J, leaving 4 bases unmatched. Here the CDR3 DNA reads TGTGCCAGCATCGGGACAGGGTATGGAAACACCATATATTTT. This gives the protein CASIGTGYGNTIYF.

J is TRBJ1-4 and V is TRBV6-4; 8 bases fit TRBD1. Germline CDR1 is MRHNA and CDR2 is SNTAGT. After removal of 9 bases from V and 5 bases from J, the junction contained 2 bases not matched to a gene. The CDR3 contains 12 residues. CDR3 nucleotides: TGTGCCAGACGGACAGGGAATGAAAAACTGTTTTTT. Protein: CARRTGNEKLFF.

The chain carries TRBV19 and TRBJ2-7; tentative D call: TRBD1 (5 bases). V lost 6 bases, J lost 5 bases, and 20 bases lay in between. The CDR3 extends over 15 amino acids. CDR1 and CDR2 (germline): LNHDA, SQIVND (reference sequence). In nucleotides, the CDR3 is TGTGCCAGTAGCCCAAGGCCAGGGAAGGTCGACGAGCAGTACTTC. Amino acids: CASSPRPGKVDEQYF.

The chain carries TRBV10-2 and TRBJ1-1, with TRBD1 matching over 7 bases. CDR3 length: 14 amino acids. CDR1 WSHSY and CDR2 SAAADI come from the germline V gene. V lost 8 bases, J lost 6 bases, and 12 bases stayed unmatched. The DNA for the CDR3 is TGCGCCAGCTCAATTGAGGGGGCTTGGGCTGAAGCTTTCTTT. This translates into CASSIEGAWAEAFF.

This chain links TRBV18 with TRBJ2-7; D may be TRBD2 (6 bases). The CDR3 spans 15 residues. V lost 5 bases, J lost 2 bases, and 16 bases lay in between. Per germline, CDR1 KGHSH and CDR2 LQKENI. For the CDR3, the DNA is TGTGCCAGCTCAAGTGGGGCTAGCGAACCCTACGAGCAGTACTTC. Amino acids: CASSSGASEPYEQYF.

The chain recombines TRBV6-5 with TRBJ2-7; D is perhaps TRBD1 (6 bases). Germline CDR1 MNHEY, CDR2 SVGAGI. This CDR3 is built from 12 residues. Trimming removed 5 bases at V and 3 bases at J, with 8 bases between. The CDR3 protein is CASSTGRYEQYV. CDR3 in DNA: TGTGCCAGCAGTACAGGGCGCTACGAGCAGTACGTC.

This sequence joins TRBV6-1 and TRBJ1-4; no definite D call. The CDR3 consists of 15 residues. The germline V gene has CDR1 MNHNS and CDR2 SASEGT. V was clipped by 1 base and J by 8 bases, with 14 bases between them. CDR3 residues: CASSEGVSNPEKLFF. The CDR3 coding sequence is TGTGCCAGCAGTGAAGGTGTTAGCAACCCGGAAAAACTGTTTTTT.

The rearrangement uses TRBV19 and TRBJ1-4, with no clear D. There are 14 residues in the CDR3. The germline V gene encodes CDR1 LNHDA and CDR2 SQIVND (reference sequence). V lost 3 bases and J lost 7, with 12 bases in between. The CDR3 DNA sequence: TGTGCCAGTAGTATGTCCCCGCTCGGTGAAAAACTGTTTTTT. This encodes CASSMSPLGEKLFF. The full variable domain, its missing parts supplied by reference TRBV19 and TRBJ1-4, is DGGITQSPKYLFRKEGQNVTLSCEQNLNHDAMYWYRQDPGQGLRLIYYSQIVNDFQKGDIAEGYSVSREKKESFPLTVTSAQKNPTAFYLCASSMSPLGEKLFFGSGTQLSVL.

This sequence joins TRBV3-1 (or the pseudogene TRBV3-2) and TRBJ1-1; D ambiguous. The V gene lost 5 bases and the J gene lost 1 base, with 8 bases spanning the gap. The length of the CDR3 is 13 residues. The germline CDR1 and CDR2 sequences are LGHDT and YNNKEL (reference sequence). The CDR3 DNA is TGTGCCAGCAGCACCCACAGGAACACTGAAGCTTTCTTT. This sequence encodes CASSTHRNTEAFF.

The chain has TRBV28 and TRBJ2-1, with 12 bases aligning to TRBD2. Germline lookup yields CDR1 MDHEN and CDR2 SYDVKM. J gave up 7 bases and V 3 bases, and 4 bases lay outside the gene matches. The CDR3 sequence is 15 residues long. CDR3 residues: CASSLSTSGRNEQFF. The CDR3 coding sequence is TGTGCCAGCAGTTTGTCGACTAGCGGGAGAAATGAGCAGTTCTTC.

The chain combines TRBV27 with TRBJ1-1; TRBD1 matches at 7 bases. CDR3 length: 16 amino acids. Germline trimming cut 1 base from V and 2 bases from J; bases unmatched to any gene: 7. Germline assignment: CDR1 MNHEY and CDR2 SMNVEV (reference sequence). This CDR3 reads CASSLLGTASNTEAFF. The DNA of the CDR3 is TGTGCCAGCAGTTTATTGGGGACAGCCTCAAACACTGAAGCTTTCTTT.

This chain uses TRBV7-2 with TRBJ2-5, with a tentative D call TRBD1 (5 bases). Trimming stripped 5 bases from V and 6 bases from J, with 22 bases between. Germline lookup yields CDR1 SGHTA and CDR2 FQGNSA. CDR3 size: 16 residues. The CDR3, as DNA: TGTGCCAGCAGCACAGGTGGGCCCCGATGGGTTCAGACCCAGTACTTC. This translates into CASSTGGPRWVQTQYF.

The chain links TRBV3-1 (or the pseudogene TRBV3-2) to TRBJ2-1; D ambiguous. There are 15 residues in the CDR3. With 4 bases removed from V and 0 bases from J, the gap between germline ends came to 10 bases. In germline, CDR1 is LGHDT, CDR2 YNNKEL (reference sequence). The CDR3: CASSPQRSSYNEQFF. The CDR3, as DNA: TGTGCCAGCAGCCCCCAGAGGAGCTCCTACAATGAGCAGTTCTTC.

The CDR3 bases are TGTGCCAGCAGCCTGGGTTCCAGCTCCTACGAGCAGTACGTC. Its protein product is CASSLGSSSYEQYV. V usage is TRBV5-5 and J usage is TRBJ2-7; no firm D call. V gave up 4 bases and J gave up 0 bases, with 11 bases separating them. This CDR3 has 14 amino acids. The germline gives CDR1 SGHKS, CDR2 YYEKEE (reference sequence).

The chain is built from TRBV6-5 and TRBJ1-1; TRBD1 is a possible D gene (6 bases). Germline V CDR1 and CDR2: MNHEY, SVGAGI. The CDR3 totals 15 residues. Trimming cost V 6 bases and J 1 base, with 15 bases left between them. CDR3 amino acids: CASSRAGDPNTEAFF. The DNA for the CDR3 is TGTGCCAGCAGCAGAGCAGGGGATCCGAACACTGAAGCTTTCTTT.

The chain joins TRBV27 to TRBJ1-4; D gene uncertain. CDR1 is MNHEY, CDR2 SMNVEV, per germline (reference sequence). V lost 1 base and J lost 5, with 8 bases in between. The CDR3 runs to 14 residues. The CDR3: CASSLFSGNEKLFF. DNA of the CDR3: TGTGCCAGCAGTTTATTCTCCGGGAATGAAAAACTGTTTTTT.